A single sample is the source of the 23 T cell receptor beta chains below, sequenced in a study of T cell repertoires in aging, cancer and after chemotherapy (dated by TCRdb to between 2018 and 2021). TCRdb records Illumina MiSeq as the sequencer. Using a mixed TRB-A/B primer pool, multiplex touch-down PCR amplified rearranged TRB sequences covering the V, D and J segments. The public reads were run again by TCRdb, first through fastp at Q25 and then through MiXCR, and only productive beta chains were kept. Every CDR3 protein is listed once, alongside the most common genes and DNA of its rows. This sample is represented by around 2,500 distinct CDR3 sequences; more than 20% of them were singletons. 9% to 9.5% of the sample is held by the ten biggest clonotypes. TCR beta rearrangements were amplified from genomic DNA isolated from peripheral blood, not from sorted cells or RNA. Sequenced sample: blood. The receptors originated from a human donor with a solid tumor.

In this sample, this clonotype turned up a few times. V gene TRBV19 combines with J gene TRBJ1-2, with D unresolved. CDR3 size: 18 residues. Deletions cut 3 bases from V and 4 bases from J, with 24 bases between. CDR1 is LNHDA and CDR2 is SQIVND in the germline V gene (reference sequence). CDR3 sequence reads: CASSISWFQSRQPYGYTF. Here the CDR3 DNA reads TGTGCCAGTAGTATTAGTTGGTTCCAATCCCGGCAACCCTATGGCTACACCTTC.

This chain links TRBV6-1 with TRBJ1-1, with D unclear. This CDR3 is built from 14 residues. Trimming shortened V by 6 bases and J by 0 bases, and 11 bases separated the two germline ends. The germline V gene encodes CDR1 MNHNS and CDR2 SASEGT. CDR3 amino acids: CASRRRELNTEAFF. The CDR3 DNA sequence: TGTGCCAGCAGGAGACGGGAATTGAACACTGAAGCTTTCTTT.

The chain joins TRBV20-1 to TRBJ1-2, with TRBD1 matching 11 bases. The junction had 7 bases not matched to a gene; V was cut back by 8 bases and J by 8 bases. The CDR3 is made up of 12 amino acids. Germline V gene lookup returns CDR1 DFQATT and CDR2 SNEGSKA (reference sequence). In DNA form, the CDR3 reads TGCAGTCTACAGCGGACAGGGGGCGGCTACACCTTC. This codes for CSLQRTGGGYTF.

The CDR3 protein is CASRAGHESRLGTQYF. CDR3 DNA: TGTGCCAGCAGAGCGGGACACGAAAGTAGGTTGGGTACGCAGTATTTT. The V call is TRBV6-1, the J call TRBJ2-3, with TRBD2 as a possible D gene (7 bases). Trimming left V 6 bases short and J 8 bases short, with 24 bases between. This CDR3 spans 16 amino acids. Germline CDR1 is MNHNS and CDR2 is SASEGT.

The chain couples TRBV12-3 or TRBV12-4 to TRBJ2-1; tentative D call: TRBD2 (7 bases). The CDR3 has 14 amino acids. V lost 7 bases and J lost 4, with 14 bases in between. CDR3 amino acids: CASKRGRGYNEQFF. CDR3 nucleotides: TGTGCCAGCAAACGAGGGAGGGGGTACAATGAGCAGTTCTTC.

This clonotype appeared a few times. The chain joins TRBV5-1 to TRBJ1-2, with 7 bases lining up with TRBD1. This CDR3 has 14 amino acids. The germline CDR1 and CDR2 sequences are SGHRS and YFSETQ. Unmatched junction bases numbered 1, after V lost 0 bases and J lost 2 bases. The CDR3 DNA reads TGCGCCAGCAGCTTGGCGGGACAGAACTATGGCTACACCTTC. Translating gives CASSLAGQNYGYTF.

This clonotype was seen a few times. The rearrangement links TRBV20-1 to TRBJ1-5, with unresolved D. CDR3 length equals 13 residues. Germline lookup yields CDR1 DFQATT and CDR2 SNEGSKA (reference sequence). The V end was cut by 4 bases, the J end by 4 bases, with 11 bases between. The CDR3 DNA reads TGCAGTGCTACCTACGGAATAAATCAGCCCCAGCATTTT. This encodes CSATYGINQPQHF.

The V gene is TRBV19, the J gene TRBJ2-7, with a weak D call TRBD2 (5 bases). The V gene's germline CDR1 is LNHDA and CDR2 SQIVND (reference sequence). The CDR3 has 16 amino acids. V was pared by 2 bases and J by 2 bases, with 16 bases between. The CDR3 protein is CASSIQPPPGTYEQYF. The CDR3 DNA reads as TGTGCCAGTAGTATACAGCCACCGCCGGGGACCTACGAGCAGTACTTC. Full variable domain (outside the CDR3, taken from reference TRBV19 and TRBJ2-7): DGGITQSPKYLFRKEGQNVTLSCEQNLNHDAMYWYRQDPGQGLRLIYYSQIVNDFQKGDIAEGYSVSREKKESFPLTVTSAQKNPTAFYLCASSIQPPPGTYEQYFGPGTRLTVT.

The CDR3 is CASSIGYLGQSPPGGYTF. CDR3 nucleotides: TGTGCCAGCAGCATAGGTTATTTGGGACAAAGCCCTCCGGGCGGCTACACCTTC. The chain couples TRBV5-6 to TRBJ1-2; D is perhaps TRBD1 (6 bases). V shed 4 bases and J shed 8 bases, with 30 bases lying between them. Germline loops: CDR1 SGHDT, CDR2 YYEEEE. There are 18 residues in the CDR3.

This clonotype was detected a few times. The rearrangement joins TRBV6-5 to TRBJ1-4; no firm D call. V was pared by 10 bases and J by 4 bases, with 19 bases between. There are 15 residues in the CDR3. In germline, CDR1 is MNHEY, CDR2 SVGAGI. CDR3 residues: CATLSRRTDNEKLFF. The CDR3 region has the DNA TGTGCCACCCTTTCCAGGCGGACGGATAATGAAAAACTGTTTTTT.

The chain carries TRBV5-6 and TRBJ2-2; 10 bases agree with TRBD1. Germline loops: CDR1 SGHDT, CDR2 YYEEEE. This CDR3 spans 15 amino acids. V gave up 3 bases and J gave up 7 bases; unmatched junction bases: 6. CDR3 protein: CASSSGQGRIGELFF. The CDR3 DNA follows: TGTGCCAGCAGCTCGGGACAGGGGCGGATCGGGGAGCTGTTTTTT.

The CDR3, as DNA: TGTGCCAGCAGACAGGGCGATTATAATTCACCCCTCCACTTT. Residues: CASRQGDYNSPLHF. The rearrangement links TRBV2 to TRBJ1-6; tentative D call: TRBD1 (6 bases). V was pared by 6 bases and J by 4 bases, with 10 bases between. From germline, CDR1 is SNHLY and CDR2 FYNNEI. This CDR3 is 14 amino acids long.

The V gene is TRBV5-8, the J gene TRBJ2-3, with TRBD2 matching 15 bases. V was pared by 4 bases and J by 6 bases, with 12 bases of the junction left unmatched. This CDR3 spans 18 amino acids. The germline CDR1 and CDR2 sequences are SGHTS and YDEGEE. CDR3 sequence reads: CASSRGTSGGIPLDTQYF. DNA for the CDR3: TGTGCCAGCAGCCGCGGGACTAGCGGGGGGATCCCTTTGGATACGCAGTATTTT.

This clonotype was seen a handful of times. The V gene is TRBV18, the J gene TRBJ1-3; 7 nucleotides match TRBD1. CDR1 is KGHSH and CDR2 is LQKENI in the germline V gene. This CDR3 spans 15 amino acids. The ends lost 4 bases at V and 3 bases at J; junction bases unmatched: 6. CDR3 sequence: CASSRNTGVGNTIYF. CDR3 nucleotide sequence: TGTGCCAGCTCACGGAATACAGGGGTTGGAAACACCATATATTTT.

With regard to this clonotype: Its ends do not fully match the called genes, so a read error is possible. V is TRBV6-5 and J is TRBJ1-4; D ambiguous. The CDR3 is 15 residues long. The germline V gene encodes CDR1 MNHEY and CDR2 SVGAGI. This CDR3 is CSSSYSAGRGEKLFF. The DNA for the CDR3 is TGTTCCAGCAGTTACTCTGCGGGCCGAGGGGAAAAACTGTTTTTT.

This clonotype has only a few counts. The genes are TRBV5-6 and TRBJ1-2; TRBD1 agrees at 8 bases. V lost 2 bases to trimming and J lost 12 bases; unmatched junction nucleotides: 15. Germline CDR1 reads SGHDT; CDR2 reads YYEEEE. The CDR3 covers 15 residues. The CDR3 nucleotides are TGTGCCAGCAGCTTAAAGACGGACAGGGCTCCCCCTCACACCTTC. It specifies CASSLKTDRAPPHTF.

This clonotype came up a few times. V is TRBV20-1 and J is TRBJ2-2; the match to TRBD1 covers 10 bases. Germline V gene sequence: CDR1 DFQATT, CDR2 SNEGSKA (reference sequence). V was clipped by 8 bases and J by 1 base; unmatched bases: 7. This CDR3 has 15 amino acids. In DNA form, the CDR3 reads TGCAGTCTACAGCGGACAGGGGGGAACACCGGGGAGCTGTTTTTT. It specifies CSLQRTGGNTGELFF.

This clonotype appeared a few times. The chain is built from TRBV19 and TRBJ2-3, with no clear D. Germline loops: CDR1 LNHDA, CDR2 SQIVND (reference sequence). The germline V and J ends were trimmed by 1 base and 5 bases, with 7 bases remaining between them. The CDR3 is made up of 13 amino acids. CDR3 loop: CASSIGYQDTQYF. The CDR3 DNA follows: TGTGCCAGTAGTATAGGCTACCAAGATACGCAGTATTTT.

This clonotype is categorized as medium-sized. CDR3 protein: CASSYSGLYEQYF. CDR3 bases: TGTGCCAGCAGTTACTCGGGGCTGTACGAGCAGTACTTC. This chain joins TRBV6-6 and TRBJ2-7, with a possible D match to TRBD1 (5 bases). Germline CDR1 and CDR2: MNHNY and SVGAGI (reference sequence). V lost 0 bases to trimming and J lost 4 bases, with 7 bases between them. This CDR3 is 13 amino acids long.

Points on this clonotype: A much larger clone differs from this one at a single base, so this may be a read error. This rearrangement joins TRBV7-9 to TRBJ1-1; the match to TRBD1 covers 8 bases. The CDR3 runs to 14 residues. Germline loops: CDR1 SEHNR, CDR2 FQNEAQ (reference sequence). CDR3 protein: CASSPWTGNTKAFF. The CDR3 coding sequence is TGTGCCAGCAGTCCCTGGACAGGGAACACTAAAGCTTTCTTT.

The J gene is TRBJ2-5, the V gene TRBV20-1; TRBD2 matches at 16 bases. The CDR3 extends over 16 amino acids. V shed 5 bases and J 5 bases; nucleotides not matched to a gene: 8. Germline loops: CDR1 DFQATT, CDR2 SNEGSKA (reference sequence). The CDR3 nucleotides read TGCAGTGCTGAGACCGGGACTAGCGGGGGGGTGGAGACCCAGTACTTC. Translating gives CSAETGTSGGVETQYF.

This clonotype was seen more than once but under ten times. The chain has TRBV6-2 or TRBV6-3 and TRBJ1-1; D might be TRBD1 (5 bases). The V end lost 0 bases, the J end lost 3 bases, and 17 bases lay between the germline ends. The CDR3 runs 17 residues. The germline V gene encodes CDR1 MNHEY and CDR2 SVGEGT. The CDR3 nucleotides are TGTGCCAGCAGTTACTCGGACAACAAGGATTTATACACTGAAGCTTTCTTT. This encodes CASSYSDNKDLYTEAFF.

CDR3 residues: CASGLSNSAEAFF. For the CDR3, the DNA is TGTGCTAGTGGTTTGAGTAATAGTGCTGAAGCTTTCTTT. The V gene is TRBV12-5, the J gene TRBJ1-1, with D hard to call. Trimming left V 2 bases short and J 6 bases short, with 10 bases between. The CDR3 length is 13 residues. The germline CDR1 and CDR2 sequences are LGHNT and FRNRAP.